The 22 T cell receptor beta chains below all came from one sample that was sequenced in a study of CD8+CD57+ T cells in acquired aplastic anemia listed by TCRdb under 2018. Data came from an Illumina HiSeq 2000. Genomic DNA was used as template for profiling of TCR beta VDJ combinations and CDR3 sequences. TCRdb's own reprocessing of the public reads used fastp at Q25 and MiXCR and kept productive beta chains. Each CDR3 protein gets just one entry, which takes the most common genes and DNA from the rows behind it. The sample contains around 33,000 distinct CDR3 sequences, 75% to 85% of them found a single time. 22% of the sample goes to the ten largest clones. The sample was sorted CD4+, CD8+, or CD8+CD57+ T cells (not recorded which) from PBMCs. These receptors came from a human donor in good health, serving as a control.

V usage is TRBV9 and J usage is TRBJ1-1; D call uncertain. V was cut by 8 bases and J by 0 bases, with 14 bases left in between. The CDR3 is made up of 14 amino acids. Looked up from germline, CDR1 is SGDLS and CDR2 is YYNGEE. The CDR3 loop reads CASSTLTLNTEAFF. CDR3 DNA sequence: TGTGCCAGTAGTACCCTGACATTGAACACTGAAGCTTTCTTT.

This rearrangement joins TRBV7-8 to TRBJ2-7; no clear D. Germline CDR1 SGHVS, CDR2 FQNEAQ. Trimming pared 1 base from V and 6 bases from J, leaving 10 bases between. This CDR3 spans 13 amino acids. The CDR3 spells CASSLGGSREQYV. The CDR3 DNA reads TGTGCCAGCAGCTTAGGCGGAAGCCGCGAGCAGTACGTC.

V usage is TRBV2 and J usage is TRBJ1-2; TRBD1 aligns across 9 bases. CDR1 and CDR2 from the germline V gene are SNHLY and FYNNEI. Unmatched junction bases numbered 6, after V lost 8 bases and J lost 5 bases. The CDR3 has 13 residues. The CDR3 bases are TGTGCCAGCGATACAGGGGGCTGGTATGGCTACACCTTC. Amino acids: CASDTGGWYGYTF.

V and J are TRBV2 and TRBJ1-2; D possibly corresponds to TRBD1 (6 bases). The CDR3 length is 12 residues. Trimming took 7 bases from V and 2 from J, leaving 8 bases between them. Germline V gene data show CDR1 as SNHLY and CDR2 as FYNNEI. In nucleotides, the CDR3 is TGTGCCAGCAAGGACAGAAACTATGGCTACACCTTC. This translates into CASKDRNYGYTF.

The count of this clonotype is one. The chain has TRBV20-1 and TRBJ1-1; the D is unclear. V lost 3 bases, J lost 1 base, and 12 bases lay in between. The CDR3 spans 14 residues. The germline V gene encodes CDR1 DFQATT and CDR2 SNEGSKA (reference sequence). The CDR3 loop reads CSARAPRANTEAFF. The CDR3 nucleotides are TGCAGTGCTAGGGCCCCTCGGGCGAACACTGAAGCTTTCTTT.

The rearrangement uses TRBV25-1 and TRBJ1-1; perhaps TRBD1 as D (5 bases). The CDR3 has 13 amino acids. CDR1 MGHDK and CDR2 SYGVNS come from the germline V gene. V shed 6 bases and J shed 10 bases, with 18 bases lying between them. CDR3 bases: TGTGCCAGCAGCGGGACCGGGGCCGGGCGAGCTTTCTTT. Encoded protein: CASSGTGAGRAFF. Full variable domain (rest looked up from reference TRBV25-1 and TRBJ1-1): EADIYQTPRYLVIGTGKKITLECSQTMGHDKMYWYQQDPGMELHLIHYSYGVNSTEKGDLSSESTVSRIRTEHFPLTLESARPSHTSQYLCASSGTGAGRAFFGQGTRLTVV.

The chain carries TRBV7-6 and TRBJ1-2; D remains ambiguous. This CDR3 is built from 13 residues. In germline, CDR1 is SGHVS, CDR2 FNYEAQ. Trimming stripped 1 base from V and 3 bases from J, with 6 bases between. The CDR3 DNA reads TGTGCCAGCAGCTTAGAGGAGGACTATGGCTACACCTTC. It codes for CASSLEEDYGYTF.

Only a few counts were recorded for this clonotype. The chain combines TRBV10-3 with TRBJ1-5, with no clear D. The ends were cut back, 0 bases at V and 0 bases at J, with 6 bases in the middle. Germline V gene lookup returns CDR1 ENHRY and CDR2 SYGVKD. There are 15 residues in the CDR3. The CDR3: CAISESVYSNQPQHF. CDR3 nucleotide sequence: TGTGCCATCAGTGAGTCAGTATATAGCAATCAGCCCCAGCATTTT.

V usage is TRBV9 and J usage is TRBJ2-1; 8 nucleotides align to TRBD2. V was pared by 4 bases and J by 6 bases, with 9 bases of the junction left unmatched. Germline CDR1 is SGDLS and CDR2 is YYNGEE. This CDR3 is built from 15 residues. Here the CDR3 reads CASSSRTSSGNEQFF. The CDR3 DNA follows: TGTGCCAGCAGCTCCCGGACTAGCAGCGGCAATGAGCAGTTCTTC.

This chain connects TRBV19 to TRBJ2-6; no definite D call. Trimming pared 0 bases from V and 2 bases from J, leaving 5 bases between. Germline V gene data show CDR1 as LNHDA and CDR2 as SQIVND (reference sequence). This CDR3 contains 15 residues. DNA of the CDR3: TGTGCCAGTAGTATAGATTCAGCTGGGGCCAACGTCCTGACTTTC. This codes for CASSIDSAGANVLTF.

This chain links TRBV11-2 with TRBJ1-1, with D unresolved. The CDR3 sequence is 14 residues long. CDR1 and CDR2 from the germline V gene are SGHAT and FQNNGV. The V end was cut by 2 bases, the J end by 0 bases, with 7 bases between. The CDR3 sequence is CASSLTRMNTEAFF. The CDR3 DNA is TGTGCCAGCAGCTTAACACGAATGAACACTGAAGCTTTCTTT.

The chain is built from TRBV5-6 and TRBJ2-7, with 10 bases fitting TRBD1. CDR1 is SGHDT, CDR2 YYEEEE, per germline. V lost 3 bases to trimming and J lost 2 bases; unmatched junction nucleotides: 5. The CDR3 has 15 amino acids. CDR3 DNA: TGTGCCAGCAGCTCGTACGGGACAGGGGCCTACGAGCAGTACTTC. Protein: CASSSYGTGAYEQYF.

This chain links TRBV29-1 with TRBJ1-2, with 9 bases fitting TRBD1. Germline CDR1 SQVTM, CDR2 ANQGSEA. Trimming at V came to 1 base and at J to 8 bases, leaving 5 bases not matched to a gene. The CDR3 consists of 13 residues. CDR3 nucleotides: TGCAGCGTTGAAGGGGGGACAGGGTGGGGCTACACCTTC. Translated: CSVEGGTGWGYTF.

The rearrangement uses TRBV7-6 and TRBJ1-2; D is undetermined. CDR1 SGHVS and CDR2 FNYEAQ come from the germline V gene. V lost 1 base to trimming and J lost 6 bases, with 3 bases between them. This CDR3 has 11 residues. The CDR3 here is CASSLDDGYTF. CDR3 coding DNA: TGTGCCAGCAGCTTAGACGATGGCTACACCTTC.

The chain's CDR3 is CAISGSDRNTEAFF. CDR3 nucleotides: TGTGCCATCAGCGGATCGGACCGGAACACTGAAGCTTTCTTT. This rearrangement joins TRBV10-3 to TRBJ1-1; D is undetermined. CDR1 and CDR2 from the germline V gene are ENHRY and SYGVKD. This CDR3 is 14 amino acids long. V was shortened by 6 bases and J by 1 base, with 12 bases between the two germline ends.

This chain uses TRBV2 with TRBJ1-5; a possible D gene is TRBD1 (5 bases). Trimming left V 2 bases short and J 6 bases short, with 14 bases between. In germline, CDR1 is SNHLY, CDR2 FYNNEI. The CDR3 loop spans 15 amino acids. CDR3 sequence (DNA): TGTGCCAGCAGTGAAAGCAGGGTATGGGGTCAGCCCCAGCATTTT. It is translated as CASSESRVWGQPQHF.

The chain has TRBV20-1 and TRBJ1-1; TRBD1 matches at 7 bases. Trimming took 5 bases from V and 3 from J; bases not matched to a gene: 9. In germline, CDR1 is DFQATT, CDR2 SNEGSKA (reference sequence). The CDR3 loop spans 14 amino acids. The CDR3 region is CSAAHDRVYTEAFF. The DNA of the CDR3 is TGCAGTGCTGCACATGACAGGGTGTACACTGAAGCTTTCTTT.

The chain links TRBV6-2 or TRBV6-3 to TRBJ1-2; D gene ambiguous. The CDR3 runs 11 residues. Germline CDR1 reads MNHEY; CDR2 reads SVGEGT. The V and J ends lost 6 bases and 6 bases respectively, with 8 bases between them. The CDR3 bases are TGTGCCAGCAGGGACGGAGATGGCTACACCTTC. Encoded protein: CASRDGDGYTF.

This clonotype has just a few counts. The chain uses TRBV24-1 and TRBJ1-2; D not resolved. Per the germline V gene, CDR1 is KGHDR and CDR2 is SFDVKD. Trimming removed 3 bases from V and 6 bases from J, with 4 bases in between. The CDR3 is 11 amino acids. The CDR3 sequence is CATSDGDGYTF. DNA of the CDR3: TGTGCCACCAGTGATGGGGATGGCTACACCTTC.

The rearrangement links TRBV19 to TRBJ1-2; no definite D call. The CDR3 sequence is 15 residues long. Trimming took 3 bases from V and 0 from J, leaving 11 bases between them. Germline loops: CDR1 LNHDA, CDR2 SQIVND (reference sequence). This chain's CDR3 is CASSIPGQANYGYTF. CDR3 sequence (DNA): TGTGCCAGTAGTATTCCGGGTCAGGCTAACTATGGCTACACCTTC.

The chain links TRBV4-2 to TRBJ1-2; D gene ambiguous. The V end lost 1 base, the J end lost 3 bases, and 12 bases lay between the germline ends. CDR3 size: 15 residues. Per the germline V gene, CDR1 is LGHNA and CDR2 is YNFKEQ. The CDR3 DNA is TGTGCCAGCAGCCAAGGACCCTCGGCTGACTATGGCTACACCTTC. Translation gives CASSQGPSADYGYTF.

The V and J genes are TRBV12-3 or TRBV12-4 and TRBJ1-2, with TRBD1 as a possible D gene (5 bases). The V end lost 11 bases, the J end lost 7 bases, and 20 bases lay between the germline ends. CDR3 length equals 13 residues. The CDR3 loop reads CAGGLSLGGGYTF. DNA of the CDR3: TGTGCCGGCGGTTTGTCTCTCGGGGGTGGCTACACCTTC.